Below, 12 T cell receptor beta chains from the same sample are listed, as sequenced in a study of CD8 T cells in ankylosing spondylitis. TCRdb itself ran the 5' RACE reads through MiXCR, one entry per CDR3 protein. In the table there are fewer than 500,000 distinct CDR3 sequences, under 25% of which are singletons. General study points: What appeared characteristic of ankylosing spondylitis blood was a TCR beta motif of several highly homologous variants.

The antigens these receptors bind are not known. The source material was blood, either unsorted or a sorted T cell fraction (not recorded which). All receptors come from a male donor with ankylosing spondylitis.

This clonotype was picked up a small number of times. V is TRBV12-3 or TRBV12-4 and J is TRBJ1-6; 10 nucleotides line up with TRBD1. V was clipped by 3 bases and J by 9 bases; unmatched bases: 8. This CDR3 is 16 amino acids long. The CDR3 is CASSLVGGQGSSPLHF. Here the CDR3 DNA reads TGTGCCAGCAGTTTGGTGGGGGGACAGGGGAGTTCACCCCTCCACTTT.

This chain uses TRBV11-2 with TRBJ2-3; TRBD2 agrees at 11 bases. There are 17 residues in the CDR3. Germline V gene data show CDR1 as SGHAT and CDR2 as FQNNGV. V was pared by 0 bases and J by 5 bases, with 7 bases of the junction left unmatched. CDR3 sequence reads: CASSLDLLAGAIDTQYF. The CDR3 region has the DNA TGTGCCAGCAGCTTAGATCTACTAGCGGGAGCAATAGATACGCAGTATTTT.

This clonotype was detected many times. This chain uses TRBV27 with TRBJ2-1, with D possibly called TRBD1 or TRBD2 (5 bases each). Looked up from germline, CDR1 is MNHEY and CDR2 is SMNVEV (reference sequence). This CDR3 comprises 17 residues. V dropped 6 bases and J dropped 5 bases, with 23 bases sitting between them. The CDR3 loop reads CASRTLGLIRGDNEQFF. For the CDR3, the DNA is TGTGCCAGCAGAACGTTGGGCTTAATTCGAGGGGACAATGAGCAGTTCTTC.

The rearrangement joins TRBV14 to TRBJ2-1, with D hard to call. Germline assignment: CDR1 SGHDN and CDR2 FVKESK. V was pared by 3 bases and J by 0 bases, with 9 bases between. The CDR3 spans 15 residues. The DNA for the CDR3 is TGTGCCAGCAGCCATGCCACGGGCTCCTACAATGAGCAGTTCTTC. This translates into CASSHATGSYNEQFF.

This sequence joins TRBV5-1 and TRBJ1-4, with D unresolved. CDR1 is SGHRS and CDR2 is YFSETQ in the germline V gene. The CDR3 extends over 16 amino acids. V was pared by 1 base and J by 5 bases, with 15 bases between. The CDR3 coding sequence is TGCGCCAGCAGCTTGCGAGGTCGACGGGAGAATGAAAAACTGTTTTTT. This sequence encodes CASSLRGRRENEKLFF.

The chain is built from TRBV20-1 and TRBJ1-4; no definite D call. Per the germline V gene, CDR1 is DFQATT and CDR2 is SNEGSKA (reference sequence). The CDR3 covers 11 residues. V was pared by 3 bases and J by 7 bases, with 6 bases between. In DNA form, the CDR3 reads TGCAGTGCTAGTCCTGTTGAAAAACTGTTTTTT. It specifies CSASPVEKLFF.

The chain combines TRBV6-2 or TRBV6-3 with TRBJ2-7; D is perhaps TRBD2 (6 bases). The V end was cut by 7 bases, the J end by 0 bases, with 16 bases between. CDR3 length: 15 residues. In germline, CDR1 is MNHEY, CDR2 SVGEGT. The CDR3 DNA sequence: TGTGCCAGCACCATGGGGGGTAGCGGCTCCTACGAGCAGTACTTC. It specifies CASTMGGSGSYEQYF.

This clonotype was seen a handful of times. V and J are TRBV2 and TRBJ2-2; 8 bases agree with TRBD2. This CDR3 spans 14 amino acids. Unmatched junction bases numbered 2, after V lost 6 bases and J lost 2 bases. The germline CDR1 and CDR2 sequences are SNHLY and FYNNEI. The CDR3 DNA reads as TGTGCCAGCAGACGGACTAGCAACACCGGGGAGCTGTTTTTT. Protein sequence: CASRRTSNTGELFF.

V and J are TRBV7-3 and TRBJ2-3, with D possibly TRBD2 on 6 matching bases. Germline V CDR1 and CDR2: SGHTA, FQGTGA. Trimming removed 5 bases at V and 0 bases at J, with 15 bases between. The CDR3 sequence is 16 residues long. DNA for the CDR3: TGTGCCAGCAGCCCCACGGGAGCGGCTAGCACAGATACGCAGTATTTT. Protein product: CASSPTGAASTDTQYF. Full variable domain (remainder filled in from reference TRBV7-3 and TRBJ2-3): GAGVSQTPSNKVTEKGKYVELRCDPISGHTALYWYRQSLGQGPEFLIYFQGTGAADDSGLPNDRFFAVRPEGSVSTLKIQRTERGDSAVYLCASSPTGAASTDTQYFGPGTRLTVL.

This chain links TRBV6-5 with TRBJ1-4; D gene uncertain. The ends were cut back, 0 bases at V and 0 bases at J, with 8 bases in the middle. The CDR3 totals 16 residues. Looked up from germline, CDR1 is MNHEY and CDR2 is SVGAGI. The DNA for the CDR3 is TGTGCCAGCAGTTACTCGATCGGTGCAACTAATGAAAAACTGTTTTTT. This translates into CASSYSIGATNEKLFF.

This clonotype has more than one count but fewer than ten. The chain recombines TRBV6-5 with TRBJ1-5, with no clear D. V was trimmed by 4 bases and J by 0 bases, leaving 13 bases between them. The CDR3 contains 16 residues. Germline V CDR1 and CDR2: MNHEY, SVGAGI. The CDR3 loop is CASSFPAEYSNQPQHF. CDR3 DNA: TGTGCCAGCAGTTTCCCGGCCGAATATAGCAATCAGCCCCAGCATTTT.

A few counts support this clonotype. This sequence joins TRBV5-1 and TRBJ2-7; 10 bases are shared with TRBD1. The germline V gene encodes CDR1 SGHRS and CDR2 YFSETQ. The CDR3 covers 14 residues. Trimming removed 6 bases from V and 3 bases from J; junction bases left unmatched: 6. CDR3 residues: CASNSGTGDYEQYF. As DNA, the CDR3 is TGCGCCAGCAACTCGGGGACAGGGGACTACGAGCAGTACTTC.